This record covers a single T cell receptor beta chain. The data belong to a study of technical replicates of blood from a few donors. The V gene's germline CDR1 is LNHNV and CDR2 YYDKDF (reference sequence). This CDR3 is 15 amino acids long. Trimming removed 0 bases at V and 1 base at J, with 6 bases between. The method was immunoSEQ multiplex PCR; TCRdb's version includes in-frame clones alone and lacks a portion of them. The sample has around 74,000 clones; around 85% are singletons. The chain combines TRBV15 with TRBJ2-2; a weak D match, TRBD2 (6 bases). The TCR comes from a human donor in good health. Some clones in this sample may be carry-over from other donors' samples. Sequenced material: PBMCs. The CDR3 loop is CATSREGGNTGELFF. The CDR3 bases are TGTGCCACCAGCAGAGAGGGGGGGAACACCGGGGAGCTGTTTTTT.